The rows below give T cell receptor beta chains drawn from one sample of a study of technical replicates of blood from a handful of donors. Profiled with immunoSEQ multiplex PCR; TCRdb holds only in-frame clones, not every one. The table records 55,000 to 85,000 clones, under 98% of them present only once. The sample consisted of T cells isolated from PBMCs. Receptors were obtained from a human donor in good health. Each CDR3 is given with its conserved first and last residue. D genes are given only for firm matches. Clone sizes are given selectively: once, few, many, or a class where the clone is expanded.

>NA|TRBV28|TRBJ1-1|once
CASRPGNTEAFF
TGTGCCAGCAGGCCGGGGAACACTGAAGCTTTCTTT
>TRBD1|TRBV11-2|TRBJ2-7|NA
CASSSRTGIYEQYF
TGTGCCAGCAGCTCCAGGACAGGGATTTACGAGCAGTACTTC
>NA|TRBV11-3|TRBJ2-7|NA
CASRGRDSYEQYF
TGTGCCAGCAGAGGACGGGATTCCTACGAGCAGTACTTC
>TRBD1|TRBV5-6|TRBJ1-5|NA
CASSLSRDRYQPQHF
TGTGCCAGCAGCTTGTCCCGGGACAGATATCAGCCCCAGCATTTT
>NA|TRBV2|TRBJ2-5|NA
CASSESGHLGETQYF
TGTGCCAGCAGTGAGAGTGGTCACCTTGGAGAGACCCAGTACTTC
>NA|TRBV6-1|TRBJ2-5|NA
CASTQWRGGQETQYF
TGTGCCAGCACCCAGTGGAGGGGGGGGCAAGAGACCCAGTACTTC
>TRBD2|TRBV10-2|TRBJ2-5|NA
CASTSSGTQETQYF
TGCGCCAGCACCTCTAGCGGAACGCAAGAGACCCAGTACTTC
>NA|TRBV6-5|TRBJ1-2|NA
CASTPGVNYGYTF
TGTGCCAGCACCCCAGGGGTTAACTATGGCTACACCTTC
>NA|TRBV6-5|TRBJ1-5|NA
CASRENSNQPQHF
TGTGCCAGCAGGGAGAATAGCAATCAGCCCCAGCATTTT
>TRBD2|TRBV5-4|TRBJ2-3|once
CASSTTSGLIDTQYF
TGTGCCAGCAGCACGACTAGCGGGTTAATAGATACGCAGTATTTT
>TRBD2|TRBV5-6|TRBJ2-7|NA
CASSLEDGGSSYEQYF
TGTGCCAGCAGCTTGGAGGACGGGGGGAGCTCCTACGAGCAGTACTTC
>TRBD1|TRBV30|TRBJ2-7|NA
CAWSSETGGFSSYEQYF
TGTGCCTGGAGTTCAGAGACAGGGGGTTTTAGCTCCTACGAGCAGTACTTC
>TRBD1|TRBV7-9|TRBJ1-2|NA
CASSRGQVYGYTF
TGTGCCAGCAGCCGAGGACAGGTTTATGGCTACACCTTC
>NA|TRBV19|TRBJ1-2|NA
CASKNRNYGYTF
TGTGCCAGTAAAAACAGGAACTATGGCTACACCTTC
>NA|TRBV4-1|TRBJ1-4|NA
CASRRGGTGRTEKLFF
TGCGCCAGCAGGAGAGGGGGTACAGGGCGAACCGAAAAACTGTTTTTT